This T cell receptor beta chain was identified in a study of T cell repertoires in cytomegalovirus infection. Study in general: From public TCR beta signatures came an indication of both CMV infection and matching HLA type.

CDR1 is SGHTA, CDR2 FQGNSA, per germline. V lost 5 bases to trimming and J lost 7 bases; unmatched junction nucleotides: 16. The CDR3 extends over 18 amino acids. Each CDR3 protein gets one entry after TCRdb re-called the reads with MiXCR. This sample has roughly 310,000 distinct CDR3 sequences, with 15% to 20% found just once. The table lists this clonotype with many counts. Antigen unknown. Study observations and caveats: Dominating the ex vivo response were TCR beta clonotypes that were CMV-specific and HLA-C-restricted.

This chain connects TRBV7-2 to TRBJ2-3, with TRBD2 identical over 12 bases. This TCR derives from a human donor in good health (CMV status not recorded). Some clones in this sample may be carry-over from other donors' samples. The source material was PBMCs. CDR3 region: CASSRNLAGGGGHYTQYF. The CDR3, as DNA: TGTGCCAGCAGCCGGAACCTAGCGGGGGGGGGGGGGCATTATACGCAGTATTTT.